This TCR beta chain was sequenced for a study of control samples from healthy donors and cancer patients (dated by TCRdb to 2020 to 2022). The library was prepared using the immunoSEQ multiplex PCR assay. This immuneACCESS table, as held by TCRdb, lists in-frame sequences with V and J called but not all clones. Of the missing ones, under half trace to an unresolved V gene in checked studies; the others have no known cause. Here the sample has fewer than 200,000 clones; around nine tenths occur a single time. The ten most abundant clones make up approximately 1.5% of the sample. CDR1 and CDR2, looked up from the germline V gene, are ENHRY and SYGVKD. V is shortened by 3 bases, J by 4 bases, and the region joining them spans 15 bases. The CDR3 runs 15 amino acids, cysteine and phenylalanine included. This entry keeps only the CDR3 DNA: 45 bases, framed from base 1. About this clone itself: What this receptor recognizes is not known. The input lacks base qualities; no much larger clone sits a single base away.

The chain employs TRBV10-3 and TRBJ1-2, with no D gene named confidently. What was sequenced was blood. The source is a man younger than 40 in good health. The CDR3 region has the sequence CAISDSVRVGYGYTF. The DNA sequence is given as TGTGCCATCAGTGACTCCGTCCGAGTGGGCTATGGCTACACCTTC.